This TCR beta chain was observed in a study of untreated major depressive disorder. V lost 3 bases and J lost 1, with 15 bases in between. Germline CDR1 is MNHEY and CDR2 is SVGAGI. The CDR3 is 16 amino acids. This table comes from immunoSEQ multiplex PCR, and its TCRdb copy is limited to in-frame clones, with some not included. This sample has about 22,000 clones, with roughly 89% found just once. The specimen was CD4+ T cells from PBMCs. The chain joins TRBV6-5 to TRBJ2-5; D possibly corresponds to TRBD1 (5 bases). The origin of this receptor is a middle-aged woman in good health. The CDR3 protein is CASSYDLGAGQETQYF. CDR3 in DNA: TGTGCCAGCAGTTATGATTTAGGGGCAGGCCAAGAGACCCAGTACTTC.